The source of this T cell receptor beta chain is a study of cytomegalovirus exposure and HLA in healthy donors. The PCR used 60 Vbeta and 13 Jbeta primers. Sequencing used immunoSEQ multiplex PCR; TCRdb keeps in-frame clones, though not all of them. The sample lists about 120,000 clones; under 70% were seen once. With 0 bases clipped from V and 0 bases from J, the junction kept 8 bases outside the gene matches. This CDR3 comprises 18 residues. The germline V gene has CDR1 LNHNV and CDR2 YYDKDF (reference sequence). Sequenced input: PBMCs. This sequence was found in a man younger than 30 in good health and CMV-seronegative. The V call is TRBV15, the J call TRBJ1-3; TRBD1 aligns across 7 bases. DNA for the CDR3: TGTGCCACCAGCAGAGAAATCGGACAGGCCCACTCTGGAAACACCATATATTTT. It translates to CATSREIGQAHSGNTIYF.